The present T cell receptor beta chain was sequenced within a study of CD8 T cells in ankylosing spondylitis. Findings of the study overall: Matched synovial fluid from ankylosing spondylitis patients was reported to be enriched for disease-linked clones. Reports of some motif variants in reactive arthritis synovial fluid and blood predate this one. Peripheral blood samples showed relatively rare disease-linked clones, and these clones were CD8+. About 8 highly homologous variants made up a TCR beta motif that seemed to typify ankylosing spondylitis blood.

Germline CDR1 and CDR2: DFQATT and SNEGSKA (reference sequence). This CDR3 has 13 amino acids. Trimming removed 7 bases at V and 7 bases at J, with 17 bases between. MiXCR was run by TCRdb on the 5' RACE reads, yielding one entry per CDR3 protein. The data hold about 540,000 distinct CDR3 sequences, with roughly an eighth observed a single time. This clonotype has at least ten counts. Its antigen is as yet unknown. Source material: blood, either unsorted or a sorted T cell fraction (not recorded which). The chain recombines TRBV20-1 with TRBJ2-1, with D tentatively TRBD1 (7 bases). This TCR derives from a male donor with ankylosing spondylitis. The CDR3 sequence is CSGTQGGLNEQFF. For the CDR3, the DNA is TGCAGTGGTACCCAGGGGGGTTTGAATGAGCAGTTCTTC.